This TCR beta chain was observed in a study of beta chain features in type 1 diabetes. Study at large: Regarding age, gender and cell yields, patients proved similar to healthy donors.

V lost 6 bases, J lost 0 bases, and 6 bases lay in between. CDR1 is ENHRY, CDR2 SYGVKD, per germline. CDR3 size: 13 residues. Regarding this clone: Its target is unknown.

TCRB transcripts that were expressed got sequenced, as all of the isolated RNA had been reverse transcribed. Only in-frame clones appear in the TCRdb table, and some are missing; sequencing was by immunoSEQ multiplex PCR. Here the sample spans 200,000 to 250,000 clones, roughly a tenth being singletons. Study results and limitations: Cells carrying high TCR expression could end up over-represented when cDNA is sequenced.

The J gene is TRBJ1-5, the V gene TRBV10-3; unclear D gene. Sequenced material: central memory CD4+ T cells from blood. This TCR was recovered from a man younger than 35 in good health. This CDR3 reads CAISGYSNQPQHF. DNA of the CDR3: TGTGCCATCAGCGGTTATAGCAATCAGCCCCAGCATTTT.